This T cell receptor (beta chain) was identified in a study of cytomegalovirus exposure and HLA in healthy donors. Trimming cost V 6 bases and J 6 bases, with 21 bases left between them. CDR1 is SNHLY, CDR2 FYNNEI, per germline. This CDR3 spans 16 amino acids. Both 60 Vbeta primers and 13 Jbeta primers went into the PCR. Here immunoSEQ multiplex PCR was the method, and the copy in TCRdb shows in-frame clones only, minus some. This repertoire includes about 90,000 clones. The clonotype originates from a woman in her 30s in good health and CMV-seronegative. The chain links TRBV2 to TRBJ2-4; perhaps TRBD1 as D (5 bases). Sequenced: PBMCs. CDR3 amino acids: CASRPLARTGRNIQYF. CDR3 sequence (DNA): TGTGCCAGCAGGCCCCTGGCGAGAACAGGCAGAAACATTCAGTACTTC.